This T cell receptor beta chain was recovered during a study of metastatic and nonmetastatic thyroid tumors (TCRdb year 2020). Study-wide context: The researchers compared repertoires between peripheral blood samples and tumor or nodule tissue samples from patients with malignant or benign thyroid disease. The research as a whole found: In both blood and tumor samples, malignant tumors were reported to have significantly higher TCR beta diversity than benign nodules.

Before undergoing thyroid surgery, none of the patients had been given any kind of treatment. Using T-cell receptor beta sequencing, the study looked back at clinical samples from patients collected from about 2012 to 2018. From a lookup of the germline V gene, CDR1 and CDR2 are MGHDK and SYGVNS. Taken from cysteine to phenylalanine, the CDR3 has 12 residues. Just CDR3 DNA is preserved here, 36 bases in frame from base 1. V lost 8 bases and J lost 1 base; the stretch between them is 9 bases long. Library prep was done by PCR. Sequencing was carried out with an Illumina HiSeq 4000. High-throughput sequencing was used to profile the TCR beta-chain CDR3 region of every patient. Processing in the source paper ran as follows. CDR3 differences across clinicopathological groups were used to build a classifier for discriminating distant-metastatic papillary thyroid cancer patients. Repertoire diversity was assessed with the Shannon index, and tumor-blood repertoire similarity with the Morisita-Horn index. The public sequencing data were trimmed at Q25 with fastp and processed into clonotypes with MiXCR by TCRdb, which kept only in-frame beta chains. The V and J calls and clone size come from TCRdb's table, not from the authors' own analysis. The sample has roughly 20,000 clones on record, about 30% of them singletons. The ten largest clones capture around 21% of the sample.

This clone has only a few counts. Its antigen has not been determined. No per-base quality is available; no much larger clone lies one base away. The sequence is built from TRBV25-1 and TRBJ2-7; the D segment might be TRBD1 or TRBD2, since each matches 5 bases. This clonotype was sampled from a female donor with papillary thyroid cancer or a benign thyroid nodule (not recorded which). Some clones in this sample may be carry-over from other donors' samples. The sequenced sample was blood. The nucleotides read TGTGCCAGCCGGGGCGGGTCCTACGAGCAGTACTTC. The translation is CASRGGSYEQYF.